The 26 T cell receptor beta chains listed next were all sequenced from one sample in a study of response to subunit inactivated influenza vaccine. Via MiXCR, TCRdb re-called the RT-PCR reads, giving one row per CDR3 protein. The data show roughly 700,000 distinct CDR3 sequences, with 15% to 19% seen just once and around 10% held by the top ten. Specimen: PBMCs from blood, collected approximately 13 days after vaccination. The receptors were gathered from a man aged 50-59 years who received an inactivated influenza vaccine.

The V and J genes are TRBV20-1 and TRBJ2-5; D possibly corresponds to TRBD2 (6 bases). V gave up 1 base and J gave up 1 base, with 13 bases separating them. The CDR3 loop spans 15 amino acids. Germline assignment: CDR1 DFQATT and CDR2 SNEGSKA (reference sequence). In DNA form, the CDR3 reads TGCAGTGCTAGAGCCGGGGTGGGGGGCCAAGAGACCCAGTACTTC. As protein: CSARAGVGGQETQYF.

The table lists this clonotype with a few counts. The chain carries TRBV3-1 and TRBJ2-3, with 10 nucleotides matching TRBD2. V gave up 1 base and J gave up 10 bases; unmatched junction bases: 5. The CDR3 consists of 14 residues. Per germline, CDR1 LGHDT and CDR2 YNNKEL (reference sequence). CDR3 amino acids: CASSQVAGGGPQYF. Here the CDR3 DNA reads TGTGCCAGCAGCCAAGTAGCGGGAGGCGGTCCGCAGTATTTT.

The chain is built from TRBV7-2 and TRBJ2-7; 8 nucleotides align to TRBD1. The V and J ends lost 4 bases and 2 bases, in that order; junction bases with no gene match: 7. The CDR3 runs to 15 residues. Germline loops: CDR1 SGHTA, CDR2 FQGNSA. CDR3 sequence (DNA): TGTGCCAGCAGCTCCCGACAGGGGTTAACCTACGAGCAGTACTTC. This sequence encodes CASSSRQGLTYEQYF.

CDR3: CASSGYLGYEQFF. The CDR3 nucleotides are TGTGCCAGCAGTGGATATCTGGGCTATGAGCAGTTCTTC. The chain carries TRBV6-1 and TRBJ2-1, with D hard to call. The V end lost 4 bases, the J end lost 8 bases, and 12 bases lay between the germline ends. Germline-derived CDR1 and CDR2 are MNHNS and SASEGT. The length of the CDR3 is 13 residues.

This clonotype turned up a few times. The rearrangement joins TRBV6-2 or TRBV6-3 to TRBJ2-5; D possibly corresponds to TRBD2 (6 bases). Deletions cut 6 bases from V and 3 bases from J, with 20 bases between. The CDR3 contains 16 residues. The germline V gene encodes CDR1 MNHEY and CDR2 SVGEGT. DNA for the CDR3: TGTGCCAGCAGAACCCTGTGGTTTAGCGGAAAAGAGACCCAGTACTTC. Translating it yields CASRTLWFSGKETQYF.

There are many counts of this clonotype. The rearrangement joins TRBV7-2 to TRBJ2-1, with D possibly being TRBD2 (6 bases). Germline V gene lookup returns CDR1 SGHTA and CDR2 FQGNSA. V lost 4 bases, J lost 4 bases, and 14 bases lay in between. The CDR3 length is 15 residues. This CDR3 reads CASSSSSATYNEQFF. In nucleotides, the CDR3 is TGTGCCAGCAGCTCGTCTAGCGCAACATACAATGAGCAGTTCTTC.

The CDR3 nucleotides read TGTGCCAGTAGTGGCTGGTCGTACGAGCAGTACTTC. Protein product: CASSGWSYEQYF. The chain carries TRBV19 and TRBJ2-7; D is undetermined. CDR3 length: 12 amino acids. CDR1 and CDR2 (germline): LNHDA, SQIVND (reference sequence). V was pared by 5 bases and J by 4 bases, with 9 bases between. Variable domain in full (rest from reference TRBV19 and TRBJ2-7): DGGITQSPKYLFRKEGQNVTLSCEQNLNHDAMYWYRQDPGQGLRLIYYSQIVNDFQKGDIAEGYSVSREKKESFPLTVTSAQKNPTAFYLCASSGWSYEQYFGPGTRLTVT.

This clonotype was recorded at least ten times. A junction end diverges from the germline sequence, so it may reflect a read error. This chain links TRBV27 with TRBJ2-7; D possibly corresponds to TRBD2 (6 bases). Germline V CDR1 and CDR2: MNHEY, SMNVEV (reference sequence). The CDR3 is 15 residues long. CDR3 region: CASSLSGLPSYEQYF. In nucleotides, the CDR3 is TGTGCCAGCAGTCTATCGGGACTCCCCTCCTACGAGCAGTACTTC.

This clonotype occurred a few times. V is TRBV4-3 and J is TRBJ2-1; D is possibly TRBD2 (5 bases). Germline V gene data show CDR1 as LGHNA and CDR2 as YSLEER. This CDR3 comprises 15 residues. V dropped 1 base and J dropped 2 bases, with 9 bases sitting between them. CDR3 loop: CASSQGHGTYNEQFF. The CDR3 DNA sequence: TGCGCCAGCAGCCAAGGTCACGGGACCTACAATGAGCAGTTCTTC.

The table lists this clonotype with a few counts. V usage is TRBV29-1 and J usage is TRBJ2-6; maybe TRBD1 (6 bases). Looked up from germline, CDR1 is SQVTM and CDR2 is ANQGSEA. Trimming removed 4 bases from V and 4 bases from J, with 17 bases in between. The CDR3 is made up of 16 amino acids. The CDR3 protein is CSVAGDTRPGANVLTF. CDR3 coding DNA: TGCAGCGTTGCAGGGGACACCCGACCCGGGGCCAACGTCCTGACTTTC.

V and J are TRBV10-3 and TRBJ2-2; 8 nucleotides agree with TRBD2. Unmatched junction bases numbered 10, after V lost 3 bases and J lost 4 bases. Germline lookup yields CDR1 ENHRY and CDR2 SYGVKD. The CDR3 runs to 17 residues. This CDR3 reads CAISEGGLVLSTGELFF. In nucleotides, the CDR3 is TGTGCCATCAGTGAAGGGGGACTAGTCTTGTCCACCGGGGAGCTGTTTTTT.

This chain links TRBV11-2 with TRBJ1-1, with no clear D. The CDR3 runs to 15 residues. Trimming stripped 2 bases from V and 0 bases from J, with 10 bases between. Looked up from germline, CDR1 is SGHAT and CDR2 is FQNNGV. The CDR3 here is CASSLRPAVNTEAFF. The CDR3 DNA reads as TGTGCCAGCAGCTTACGCCCGGCGGTGAACACTGAAGCTTTCTTT. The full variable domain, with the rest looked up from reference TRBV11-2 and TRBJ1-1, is EAGVAQSPRYKIIEKRQSVAFWCNPISGHATLYWYQQILGQGPKLLIQFQNNGVVDDSQLPKDRFSAERLKGVDSTLKIQPAKLEDSAVYLCASSLRPAVNTEAFFGQGTRLTVV.

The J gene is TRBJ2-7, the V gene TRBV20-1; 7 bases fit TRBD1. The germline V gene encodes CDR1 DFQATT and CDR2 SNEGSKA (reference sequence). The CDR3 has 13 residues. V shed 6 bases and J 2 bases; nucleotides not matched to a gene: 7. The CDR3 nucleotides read TGCAGTGCCCCGACAGGGCCTCCCTACGAGCAGTACTTC. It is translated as CSAPTGPPYEQYF.

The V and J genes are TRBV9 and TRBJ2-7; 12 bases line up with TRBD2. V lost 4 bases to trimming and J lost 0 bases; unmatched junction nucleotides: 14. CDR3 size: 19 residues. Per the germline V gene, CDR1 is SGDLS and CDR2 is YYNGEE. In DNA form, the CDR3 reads TGTGCCAGCAGCAACCCCGGGACTAGCGGGCCGGATAGCTCCTACGAGCAGTACTTC. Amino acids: CASSNPGTSGPDSSYEQYF.

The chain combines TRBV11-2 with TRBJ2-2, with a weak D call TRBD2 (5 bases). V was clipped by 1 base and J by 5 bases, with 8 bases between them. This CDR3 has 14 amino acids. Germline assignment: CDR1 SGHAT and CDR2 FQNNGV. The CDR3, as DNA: TGTGCCAGCAGCTTAGGGACTGAGACCGGGGAGCTGTTTTTT. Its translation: CASSLGTETGELFF.

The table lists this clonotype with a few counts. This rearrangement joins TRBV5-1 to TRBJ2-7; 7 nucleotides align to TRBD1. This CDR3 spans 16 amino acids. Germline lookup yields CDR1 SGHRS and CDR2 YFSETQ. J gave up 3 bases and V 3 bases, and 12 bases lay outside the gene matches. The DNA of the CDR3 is TGCGCCAGCAGCTCACGACAGGGATATAGGATCTACGAGCAGTACTTC. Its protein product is CASSSRQGYRIYEQYF.

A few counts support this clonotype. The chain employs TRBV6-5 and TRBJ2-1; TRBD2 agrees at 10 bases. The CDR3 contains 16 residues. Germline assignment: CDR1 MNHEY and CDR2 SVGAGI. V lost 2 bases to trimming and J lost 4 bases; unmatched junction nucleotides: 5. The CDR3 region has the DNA TGTGCCAGCAGTTACGACCTAGCGGGAGAATACAATGAGCAGTTCTTC. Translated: CASSYDLAGEYNEQFF.

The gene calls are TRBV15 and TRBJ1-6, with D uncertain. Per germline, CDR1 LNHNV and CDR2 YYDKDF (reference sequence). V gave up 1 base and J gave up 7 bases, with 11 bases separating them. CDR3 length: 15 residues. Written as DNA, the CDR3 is TGTGCCACCAGCAGAGCGGGCGACGTGAATTCACCCCTCCACTTT. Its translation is CATSRAGDVNSPLHF.

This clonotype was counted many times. The CDR3 loop reads CASSQDNLAGGSDTGELFF. In nucleotides, the CDR3 is TGCGCCAGCAGCCAAGATAATCTAGCGGGGGGTTCGGACACCGGGGAGCTGTTTTTT. The rearrangement joins TRBV4-3 to TRBJ2-2; 11 nucleotides align to TRBD2. The CDR3 is made up of 19 amino acids. Germline V gene lookup returns CDR1 LGHNA and CDR2 YSLEER. J gave up 3 bases and V 0 bases, and 9 bases lay outside the gene matches.

In nucleotides, the CDR3 is TGTGCCAGCAGCACCGGCCGTCTGGAAAAACTGTTTTTT. Its protein is CASSTGRLEKLFF. The V and J genes are TRBV7-2 and TRBJ1-4; D not certain. Trimming took off 5 bases at V and 8 bases at J, with 12 bases between the two ends. This CDR3 region has 13 residues. Germline CDR1 reads SGHTA; CDR2 reads FQGNSA.

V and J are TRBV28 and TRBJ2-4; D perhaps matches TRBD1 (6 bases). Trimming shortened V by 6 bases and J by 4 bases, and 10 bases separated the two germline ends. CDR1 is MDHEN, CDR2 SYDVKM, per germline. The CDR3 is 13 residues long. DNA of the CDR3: TGTGCCAGCAGCGGGACACCAAAAAACATTCAGTACTTC. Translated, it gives CASSGTPKNIQYF.

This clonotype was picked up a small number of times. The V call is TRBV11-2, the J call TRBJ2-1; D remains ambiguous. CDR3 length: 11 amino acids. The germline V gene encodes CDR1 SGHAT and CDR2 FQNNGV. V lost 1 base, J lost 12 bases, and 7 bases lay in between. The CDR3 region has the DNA TGTGCCAGCAGCTTAGTCCATGGGCAGTTCTTC. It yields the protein CASSLVHGQFF.

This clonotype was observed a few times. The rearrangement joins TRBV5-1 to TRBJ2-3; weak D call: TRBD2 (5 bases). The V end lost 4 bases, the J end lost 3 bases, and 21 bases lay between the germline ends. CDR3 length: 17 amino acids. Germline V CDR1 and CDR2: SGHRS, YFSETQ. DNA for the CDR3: TGCGCCAGCAGCCGATCCCCACCAGCGGCCCTAACAGATACGCAGTATTTT. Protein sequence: CASSRSPPAALTDTQYF.

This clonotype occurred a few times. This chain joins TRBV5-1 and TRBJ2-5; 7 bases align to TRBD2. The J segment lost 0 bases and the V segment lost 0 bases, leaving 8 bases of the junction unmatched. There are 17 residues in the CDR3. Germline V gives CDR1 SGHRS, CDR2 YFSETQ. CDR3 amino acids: CASSLGSAGLYQETQYF. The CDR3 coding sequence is TGCGCCAGCAGCTTGGGTTCAGCGGGGTTGTACCAAGAGACCCAGTACTTC. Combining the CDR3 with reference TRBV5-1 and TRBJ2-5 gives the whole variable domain KAGVTQTPRYLIKTRGQQVTLSCSPISGHRSVSWYQQTPGQGLQFLFEYFSETQRNKGNFPGRFSGRQFSNSRSEMNVSTLELGDSALYLCASSLGSAGLYQETQYFGPGTRLLVL.

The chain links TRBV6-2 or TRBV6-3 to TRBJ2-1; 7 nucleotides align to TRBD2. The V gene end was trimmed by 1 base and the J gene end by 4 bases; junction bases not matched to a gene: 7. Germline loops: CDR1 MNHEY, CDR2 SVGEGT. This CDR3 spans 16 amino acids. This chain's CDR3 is CASSYWGREGYNEQFF. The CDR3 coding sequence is TGTGCCAGCAGTTACTGGGGCAGGGAGGGTTACAATGAGCAGTTCTTC.

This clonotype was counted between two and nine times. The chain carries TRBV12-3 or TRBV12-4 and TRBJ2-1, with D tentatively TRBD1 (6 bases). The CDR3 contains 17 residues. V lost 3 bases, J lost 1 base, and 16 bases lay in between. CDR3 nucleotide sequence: TGTGCCAGCAGTTTGACAGGAGACCCCTTTTCCTACAATGAGCAGTTCTTC. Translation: CASSLTGDPFSYNEQFF.